This TCR beta chain was documented in a study of blood T cell repertoires in COVID-19. In the study overall: Spain, Italy and the United States supplied samples that represented acute and convalescent COVID-19. The analysed material was cDNA or gDNA that came from T cells, B-cell-depleted T cells, or PBMCs.

V shed 3 bases, J shed 5 bases, and the junction held 6 bases outside the gene matches. This CDR3 is built from 15 residues. CDR1 SGHDT and CDR2 YYEEEE come from the germline V gene. Under the authors' procedure: Scientists estimated how many nucleated cells there were by amplifying reference gene primers. The protocol was immunoSEQ multiplex PCR, while the TCRdb copy is restricted to in-frame clones and leaves out a portion. D and trimming come from the DNA, and the V and J calls and clone size come from that table. The data hold roughly 180,000 clones, with roughly 94% observed a single time. The sample was peripheral blood. The rearrangement joins TRBV5-6 to TRBJ1-4, with 8 bases identical to TRBD1. This clonotype originated in a man aged 25 to 45 with COVID-19, enrolled during active disease. CDR3 amino acids: CASSYRQGQNEKLFF. DNA of the CDR3: TGTGCCAGCAGCTATAGACAGGGGCAGAATGAAAAACTGTTTTTT.